A selection of T cell receptor beta chains follows, all from one sample in a study of T cells after yellow fever vaccination. TCRdb fed the 5' RACE reads into MiXCR, producing one record per CDR3 protein. The sample lists 200,000 to 250,000 distinct CDR3 sequences, 3% to 3.5% occurring once. Specimen: CD4+ T cells sorted from PBMCs, collected 10 days after the yellow fever booster vaccination. The receptor source for this set is a young man who received the YFV17D yellow fever vaccine. CDR3s include the opening cysteine and the closing phenylalanine or tryptophan. D genes are given only for firm matches. Not every row has a clone size; where given, it reads once, few, many or a size class.

d_gene | abundance | j_gene | v_gene | CDR3aa | CDR3nt
NA | many | TRBJ2-3 | TRBV7-3 | CASSLGRVVRSTDTQYF | TGTGCCAGCAGCTTAGGTAGAGTAGTACGGAGCACAGATACGCAGTATTTT
TRBD1 | many | TRBJ2-7 | TRBV5-1 | CASSQGQGAYEQYF | TGCGCCAGCAGCCAAGGACAGGGAGCCTACGAGCAGTACTTC
TRBD1 | many | TRBJ1-5 | TRBV5-1 | CASSLDGQGNQPQHF | TGCGCCAGCAGCTTGGATGGACAGGGGAATCAGCCCCAGCATTTT
TRBD2 | NA | TRBJ2-2 | TRBV6-5 | CASSPRTSGNTGELFF | TGTGCCAGCAGTCCCCGGACTAGCGGAAACACCGGGGAGCTGTTTTTT
NA | NA | TRBJ1-3 | TRBV9 | CASAPGRSGNTIYF | TGTGCCAGCGCTCCGGGGAGGTCTGGAAACACCATATATTTT
TRBD2 | many | TRBJ2-1 | TRBV20-1 | CSARAREGFPYNEQFF | TGCAGTGCTAGAGCTCGGGAGGGGTTCCCCTACAATGAGCAGTTCTTC
NA | few | TRBJ1-6 | TRBV12-3/TRBV12-4 | CASSFGGLNSPLHF | TGTGCCAGCAGTTTTGGGGGGCTTAATTCACCCCTCCACTTT
NA | many | TRBJ1-5 | TRBV7-3 | CASSASGTRNQPQHF | TGTGCCAGCAGCGCTTCCGGGACCCGGAATCAGCCCCAGCATTTT
NA | few | TRBJ2-1 | TRBV6-5 | CASSYRQGYNEQFF | TGTGCCAGCAGTTACCGCCAGGGGTACAATGAGCAGTTCTTC
TRBD2 | few | TRBJ2-2 | TRBV6-5 | CATQFGGLAGGPLPGELFF | TGTGCCACCCAATTCGGGGGACTAGCGGGGGGGCCGTTACCCGGGGAGCTGTTTTTT
NA | many | TRBJ1-2 | TRBV9 | CASSVDEGGYGYTF | TGTGCCAGCAGCGTAGATGAGGGAGGCTATGGCTACACCTTC
TRBD2 | few | TRBJ2-3 | TRBV30 | CAWTEAGGTDTQYF | TGTGCCTGGACCGAAGCGGGGGGTACAGATACGCAGTATTTT
TRBD1 | NA | TRBJ1-1 | TRBV5-1 | CASSLGPGGEAFF | TGCGCCAGCAGCTTGGGGCCAGGGGGTGAAGCTTTCTTT
TRBD2 | few | TRBJ2-1 | TRBV7-2 | CASSLIAPGLALFF | TGTGCCAGCAGCTTAATCGCCCCGGGACTAGCTCTGTTCTTC
NA | NA | TRBJ2-4 | TRBV7-8 | CASSLGSGAVAKNIQYF | TGTGCCAGCAGCTTAGGTTCCGGGGCGGTAGCCAAAAACATTCAGTACTTC
NA | NA | TRBJ1-2 | TRBV18 | CASSEGQTYYGYTF | TGTGCCAGCTCAGAAGGACAGACCTACTATGGCTACACCTTC
TRBD1 | many | TRBJ1-4 | TRBV29-1 | CSVEETAGGEKLFF | TGCAGCGTTGAAGAGACGGCAGGGGGTGAAAAACTGTTTTTT
NA | NA | TRBJ2-5 | TRBV6-2/TRBV6-3 | CASTGGLETQYF | TGTGCCAGCACTGGGGGCTTGGAGACCCAGTACTTC
NA | NA | TRBJ2-1 | TRBV15 | CATSRAVQSSYNEQFF | TGTGCCACCAGCAGAGCCGTACAGAGCTCCTACAATGAGCAGTTCTTC
NA | many | TRBJ2-2 | TRBV6-2/TRBV6-3 | CASSPFGTRNTGELFF | TGTGCCAGCAGTCCCTTCGGGACTCGGAACACCGGGGAGCTGTTTTTT
NA | few | TRBJ1-2 | TRBV12-3/TRBV12-4 | CASGDRAFYGYTF | TGTGCCAGCGGAGACAGAGCCTTCTATGGCTACACCTTC
TRBD1 | few | TRBJ1-4 | TRBV12-3/TRBV12-4 | CASSRRGRDPEKLFF | TGTGCCAGCAGCCGCAGGGGGCGGGACCCTGAAAAACTGTTTTTT
NA | few | TRBJ2-5 | TRBV7-6 | CASSLPGGLDQYF | TGTGCCAGCAGCTTGCCGGGGGGCTTGGACCAGTACTTC
NA | few | TRBJ1-6 | TRBV5-6 | CASSLSSSAYNSPLHF | TGTGCCAGCAGCTTGAGTTCCTCCGCCTATAATTCACCCCTCCACTTT
NA | NA | TRBJ2-5 | TRBV12-3/TRBV12-4 | CASTENQETQYF | TGTGCCAGCACCGAGAACCAAGAGACCCAGTACTTC
TRBD2 | many | TRBJ2-2 | TRBV20-1 | CSAAFASGNTGELFF | TGCAGTGCAGCCTTTGCTAGCGGAAACACCGGGGAGCTGTTTTTT
NA | NA | TRBJ1-4 | TRBV4-3 | CASSQDPNAEKLFF | TGCGCCAGCAGCCAAGATCCAAACGCAGAAAAACTGTTTTTT
NA | NA | TRBJ2-2 | TRBV19 | CASTVAGELFF | TGTGCCAGCACAGTAGCCGGGGAGCTGTTTTTT
NA | few | TRBJ1-1 | TRBV2 | CAGGEGGTEAFF | TGTGCCGGCGGCGAGGGCGGCACTGAAGCTTTCTTT
NA | many | TRBJ2-2 | TRBV5-1 | CASSLGSQQNTGELFF | TGCGCCAGCAGCTTGGGTTCACAACAGAACACCGGGGAGCTGTTTTTT
NA | many | TRBJ1-6 | TRBV5-1 | CASSLDRAHNSPLHF | TGCGCCAGCAGCTTGGACCGGGCCCATAATTCACCCCTCCACTTT
NA | many | TRBJ1-1 | TRBV12-3/TRBV12-4 | CASRNRARAFF | TGTGCCAGCAGGAACAGGGCCCGAGCTTTCTTT
NA | few | TRBJ2-4 | TRBV28 | CASSLMGFPKNIQYF | TGTGCCAGCAGTTTAATGGGGTTCCCCAAAAACATTCAGTACTTC
NA | many | TRBJ2-4 | TRBV6-5 | CASRGGGGNIQYF | TGTGCCAGCAGGGGGGGCGGTGGAAACATTCAGTACTTC
NA | few | TRBJ2-2 | TRBV7-2 | CASSLAAGLGGELFF | TGTGCCAGCAGCTTAGCGGCGGGCCTGGGCGGGGAGCTGTTTTTT
NA | many | TRBJ2-1 | TRBV7-2 | CASSYQGHLNEQFF | TGTGCCAGCAGCTATCAGGGACACCTCAATGAGCAGTTCTTC
NA | few | TRBJ2-3 | TRBV3-1 | CASSQEASPVYF | TGTGCCAGCAGCCAAGAGGCTAGCCCGGTGTATTTT